What follows are 29 T cell receptor beta chains derived from one specimen sequenced in a study of beta chain features in type 1 diabetes. As every portion of the isolated RNA was reverse transcribed, the sequencing read expressed TCRB transcripts. Sequencing used immunoSEQ multiplex PCR; TCRdb keeps in-frame clones, though not all of them. The repertoire holds about 360,000 clones, roughly 12% seen once, with roughly 0.017% in the top ten. Sequences were obtained from naive CD4+ T cells from blood. The source is a young man in good health.

The CDR3 DNA sequence: TGTGCCAGCAGCCCACCGGGGGGCCTCTACGAGCAGTACTTC. The encoded protein is CASSPPGGLYEQYF. The V and J genes are TRBV7-2 and TRBJ2-7, with a possible D match to TRBD2 (7 bases). CDR3 size: 14 residues. Trimming left V 5 bases short and J 3 bases short, with 14 bases between. Germline V gene lookup returns CDR1 SGHTA and CDR2 FQGNSA.

V gene TRBV5-6 combines with J gene TRBJ2-5; D gene ambiguous. V was trimmed by 2 bases and J by 5 bases, leaving 7 bases between them. The CDR3 runs 12 residues. Germline CDR1 is SGHDT and CDR2 is YYEEEE. DNA for the CDR3: TGTGCCAGCAGCTTCCACAAGGAGACCCAGTACTTC. Translating it yields CASSFHKETQYF.

Only a few counts were recorded for this clone. V is TRBV6-1 and J is TRBJ2-2; D might be TRBD1 (7 bases). Trimming removed 7 bases at V and 5 bases at J, with 14 bases between. CDR1 and CDR2 from the germline V gene are MNHNS and SASEGT. CDR3 length: 14 amino acids. CDR3 DNA sequence: TGTGCCAGCACCGCGACAGGGAGGACCGGGGAGCTGTTTTTT. Translated: CASTATGRTGELFF.

The rearrangement joins TRBV30 to TRBJ1-2; D perhaps matches TRBD1 (6 bases). The germline CDR1 and CDR2 sequences are GTSNPN and SVGIG (reference sequence). The CDR3 extends over 12 amino acids. Trimming took 4 bases from V and 6 from J, leaving 12 bases between them. CDR3 region: CAWTRTVDGYTF. CDR3 DNA: TGTGCCTGGACTAGGACAGTCGATGGCTACACCTTC.

This clone has only a few counts. The V call is TRBV4-1, the J call TRBJ1-1; D possibly corresponds to TRBD1 (6 bases). Between the trimmed V and J ends, which lost 2 bases and 6 bases, there was a span of 13 bases. The CDR3 has 14 residues. Germline CDR1 MGHRA, CDR2 YSYEKL. The CDR3 reads CASSQPGGQPEAFF. The CDR3 bases are TGCGCCAGCAGCCAACCTGGCGGACAGCCTGAAGCTTTCTTT.

This clone was observed a few times. J is TRBJ2-7 and V is TRBV27; no reliable D call. This CDR3 contains 15 residues. Germline V gene sequence: CDR1 MNHEY, CDR2 SMNVEV (reference sequence). The V and J ends lost 5 bases and 0 bases respectively, with 14 bases between them. In DNA, the CDR3 is TGTGCCAGCAGTCCGACTTATAGGAGCTCCTACGAGCAGTACTTC. Translating it yields CASSPTYRSSYEQYF.

The chain recombines TRBV18 with TRBJ2-7; TRBD1 matches at 8 bases. The V gene end was trimmed by 3 bases and the J gene end by 7 bases; junction bases not matched to a gene: 2. The CDR3 spans 12 residues. The germline V gene encodes CDR1 KGHSH and CDR2 LQKENI. This CDR3 reads CASSPTGEEQYF. CDR3 in DNA: TGTGCCAGCTCACCGACAGGGGAGGAGCAGTACTTC.

The chain recombines TRBV20-1 with TRBJ1-2; a possible D gene is TRBD1 (6 bases). This CDR3 comprises 11 residues. Trimming removed 2 bases at V and 6 bases at J, with 7 bases between. Germline V CDR1 and CDR2: DFQATT, SNEGSKA (reference sequence). For the CDR3, the DNA is TGCAGTGCTAGATCAGGGGATGGCTACACCTTC. Its protein is CSARSGDGYTF.

This clone was seen a handful of times. The CDR3 is CASSDPNRAEQYF. The CDR3, as DNA: TGTGCCAGCAGTGACCCTAACAGGGCCGAGCAGTACTTC. This rearrangement joins TRBV25-1 to TRBJ2-7; weak D call: TRBD1 (6 bases). CDR1 is MGHDK and CDR2 is SYGVNS in the germline V gene. The V and J ends lost 3 bases and 6 bases respectively, with 12 bases between them. This CDR3 contains 13 residues.

The V and J genes are TRBV7-3 and TRBJ1-1; possible D gene TRBD1, 6 bases. Trimming left V 6 bases short and J 0 bases short, with 8 bases between. CDR3 length equals 13 residues. Germline CDR1 SGHTA, CDR2 FQGTGA. The CDR3 nucleotides are TGTGCCAGCAGGTACAGGGTGAACACTGAAGCTTTCTTT. Protein: CASRYRVNTEAFF.

The chain uses TRBV7-2 and TRBJ2-4; D may be TRBD1 (5 bases). V was clipped by 1 base and J by 6 bases, with 10 bases between them. The CDR3 has 14 residues. Germline V CDR1 and CDR2: SGHTA, FQGNSA. Written as DNA, the CDR3 is TGTGCCAGCAGCTTAGATCTGGGGCGAAACATTCAGTACTTC. Amino acid sequence: CASSLDLGRNIQYF.

This clone has only a few counts. The genes are TRBV19 and TRBJ1-5, with D maybe TRBD1 (5 bases). In germline, CDR1 is LNHDA, CDR2 SQIVND (reference sequence). The CDR3 is made up of 14 amino acids. Deletions cut 5 bases from V and 6 bases from J, with 14 bases between. The CDR3 is CASSARQMGQPQHF. In DNA form, the CDR3 reads TGTGCCAGTAGTGCACGACAGATGGGTCAGCCCCAGCATTTT.

This clone was detected only a few times. This chain joins TRBV9 and TRBJ2-1; TRBD2 matches 11 bases. The CDR3 spans 15 residues. The V gene's germline CDR1 is SGDLS and CDR2 YYNGEE. With 4 bases clipped from V and 8 bases from J, the junction kept 8 bases outside the gene matches. CDR3 protein: CASSQTSGRGYEQFF. The CDR3 nucleotides read TGTGCCAGCAGCCAAACTAGCGGGAGAGGGTATGAGCAGTTCTTC.

The chain combines TRBV5-4 with TRBJ1-2; 10 bases fit TRBD1. The germline CDR1 and CDR2 sequences are SGHNT and YYREEE (reference sequence). Unmatched junction bases numbered 7, after V lost 0 bases and J lost 8 bases. The CDR3 contains 15 residues. CDR3 in DNA: TGTGCCAGCAGCTTGGGCGGACAGGGGGGTAAAGGCTACACCTTC. Protein sequence: CASSLGGQGGKGYTF.

V usage is TRBV7-2 and J usage is TRBJ2-1; 9 positions match TRBD2. V gave up 5 bases and J gave up 9 bases; unmatched junction bases: 5. The CDR3 has 13 residues. CDR1 SGHTA and CDR2 FQGNSA come from the germline V gene. In DNA, the CDR3 is TGTGCCAGCAGCCTGCGGGAGGGATCTGAGCAGTTCTTC. As protein: CASSLREGSEQFF.

The J gene is TRBJ1-1, the V gene TRBV15; no clear D. The germline V gene encodes CDR1 LNHNV and CDR2 YYDKDF (reference sequence). This CDR3 region has 15 residues. The V and J ends lost 0 bases and 0 bases respectively, with 8 bases between them. CDR3: CATSRDPGMNTEAFF. The DNA of the CDR3 is TGTGCCACCAGCAGAGATCCGGGGATGAACACTGAAGCTTTCTTT. The whole variable domain, remainder taken from reference TRBV15 and TRBJ1-1, is DAMVIQNPRYQVTQFGKPVTLSCSQTLNHNVMYWYQQKSSQAPKLLFHYYDKDFNNEADTPDNFQSRRPNTSFCFLDIRSPGLGDTAMYLCATSRDPGMNTEAFFGQGTRLTVV.

V gene TRBV4-3 combines with J gene TRBJ2-5; tentative D call: TRBD2 (5 bases). This CDR3 has 18 residues. Germline assignment: CDR1 LGHNA and CDR2 YSLEER. Trimming removed 0 bases at V and 1 base at J, with 18 bases between. The CDR3, as DNA: TGCGCCAGCAGCCAAGAACCTCCGGCGAGGGTAACCCAAGAGACCCAGTACTTC. This codes for CASSQEPPARVTQETQYF.

This clone has a handful of counts. J is TRBJ2-1 and V is TRBV30; D gene uncertain. The germline gives CDR1 GTSNPN, CDR2 SVGIG (reference sequence). This CDR3 comprises 12 residues. The V end lost 2 bases, the J end lost 0 bases, and 2 bases lay between the germline ends. CDR3 sequence reads: CAWSHSYNEQFF. DNA for the CDR3: TGTGCCTGGAGTCACTCCTACAATGAGCAGTTCTTC.

This clone was detected only a few times. In the same sample, other DNA sequences code for this CDR3. This sequence joins TRBV7-3 and TRBJ1-1, with 8 bases matching TRBD1. V lost 5 bases to trimming and J lost 1 base; unmatched junction nucleotides: 3. CDR3 length: 14 amino acids. Germline CDR1 reads SGHTA; CDR2 reads FQGTGA. The CDR3 protein is CASSLGQGNTEAFF. The CDR3 DNA is TGTGCCAGCAGCCTAGGACAGGGGAACACTGAAGCTTTCTTT.

This clone turned up a few times. The CDR3 bases are TGTGCCAGCAGCCCCGGGACAGGGGGTAATGAGCAGTACTTC. Its protein is CASSPGTGGNEQYF. The V call is TRBV28, the J call TRBJ2-7; 11 positions match TRBD1. Trimming removed 6 bases from V and 7 bases from J; junction bases left unmatched: 8. The CDR3 has 14 amino acids. Germline V gene sequence: CDR1 MDHEN, CDR2 SYDVKM.

This clone appeared many times. The chain is built from TRBV29-1 and TRBJ2-6; perhaps TRBD2 as D (6 bases). The germline V gene has CDR1 SQVTM and CDR2 ANQGSEA. V dropped 4 bases and J dropped 0 bases, with 13 bases sitting between them. CDR3 length: 16 amino acids. CDR3 coding DNA: TGCAGCGTTGGCGGGAAGGTACGCTCTGGGGCCAACGTCCTGACTTTC. Its protein is CSVGGKVRSGANVLTF.

This clone was observed a handful of times. This chain links TRBV29-1 with TRBJ2-1; 8 bases line up with TRBD2. This CDR3 has 12 amino acids. Unmatched junction bases numbered 11, after V lost 5 bases and J lost 14 bases. Germline V lookup: CDR1 SQVTM, CDR2 ANQGSEA. The CDR3 is CSVIAGGAREFF. The CDR3 nucleotides are TGCAGCGTTATTGCGGGAGGTGCTAGGGAGTTCTTC.

V is TRBV7-2 and J is TRBJ1-6, with TRBD1 as a possible D gene (5 bases). V was shortened by 2 bases and J by 7 bases, with 12 bases between the two germline ends. The CDR3 is made up of 15 amino acids. CDR1 is SGHTA and CDR2 is FQGNSA in the germline V gene. DNA for the CDR3: TGTGCCAGCAGCTTAAATTGGCAGGGAAATTCACCCCTCCACTTT. Translation gives CASSLNWQGNSPLHF.

This clone turned up a few times. The chain has TRBV7-8 and TRBJ2-1; the D gene is possibly TRBD2 (6 bases). This CDR3 is built from 15 residues. Looked up from germline, CDR1 is SGHVS and CDR2 is FQNEAQ. V was cut by 5 bases and J by 3 bases, with 14 bases left in between. DNA of the CDR3: TGTGCCAGCAGCCCCACGGGAGTGAGCTACAATGAGCAGTTCTTC. Translated: CASSPTGVSYNEQFF.

The chain couples TRBV29-1 to TRBJ2-1, with TRBD1 as a possible D gene (5 bases). The germline V and J ends were trimmed by 7 bases and 0 bases, with 13 bases remaining between them. CDR3 length equals 14 residues. From germline, CDR1 is SQVTM and CDR2 ANQGSEA. CDR3 DNA: TGCAGCGCCGCGAGCCAGGGCTCCTACAATGAGCAGTTCTTC. Its translation is CSAASQGSYNEQFF.

This clone was seen only a few times. CDR3 DNA: TGCGCCAGCGGCTCTAGGGGGGGCGAAGAGACCCAGTACTTC. This sequence encodes CASGSRGGEETQYF. J is TRBJ2-5 and V is TRBV5-1; D possibly corresponds to TRBD2 (7 bases). CDR1 is SGHRS, CDR2 YFSETQ, per germline. The germline V and J ends were trimmed by 7 bases and 3 bases, with 16 bases remaining between them. CDR3 length: 14 amino acids.

J is TRBJ2-1 and V is TRBV28; D may be TRBD1 (6 bases). The V and J ends lost 11 bases and 1 base respectively, with 12 bases between them. Germline CDR1 is MDHEN and CDR2 is SYDVKM. The CDR3 sequence is 13 residues long. The CDR3 region has the DNA TGTGCCGGGACAAGTAGGTCCTACAATGAGCAGTTCTTC. Its translation is CAGTSRSYNEQFF. The full variable domain, with the rest looked up from reference TRBV28 and TRBJ2-1, is DVKVTQSSRYLVKRTGEKVFLECVQDMDHENMFWYRQDPGLGLRLIYFSYDVKMKEKGDIPEGYSVSREKKERFSLILESASTNQTSMYLCAGTSRSYNEQFFGPGTRLTVL.

This clone was seen more than once but under ten times. The CDR3 nucleotides read TGTGCCAGCAGTTTTAGTCAGGGGAGCTACGAGCAGTACTTC. Amino acid sequence: CASSFSQGSYEQYF. This rearrangement joins TRBV27 to TRBJ2-7; the D gene is possibly TRBD1 (6 bases). The CDR3 consists of 14 residues. Germline V CDR1 and CDR2: MNHEY, SMNVEV (reference sequence). Trimming took 3 bases from V and 3 from J, leaving 12 bases between them.

This clone was seen just once. This rearrangement joins TRBV28 to TRBJ1-1; 10 bases agree with TRBD1. The CDR3 runs to 14 residues. The V gene end was trimmed by 5 bases and the J gene end by 3 bases; junction bases not matched to a gene: 3. Germline lookup yields CDR1 MDHEN and CDR2 SYDVKM. The CDR3 region has the DNA TGTGCCAGCAGTGCGGACAGGGGGTACACTGAAGCTTTCTTT. Amino acid sequence: CASSADRGYTEAFF. Full variable domain (remainder filled in from reference TRBV28 and TRBJ1-1): DVKVTQSSRYLVKRTGEKVFLECVQDMDHENMFWYRQDPGLGLRLIYFSYDVKMKEKGDIPEGYSVSREKKERFSLILESASTNQTSMYLCASSADRGYTEAFFGQGTRLTVV.